There are many counts of the clone carrying this T cell receptor beta chain. Trimming stripped 3 bases from V and 0 bases from J, with 17 bases between. Germline loops: CDR1 KGHSH, CDR2 LQKENI. The length of the CDR3 is 17 residues. This sample was taken from a study of cytotoxic CD8 clonotypes in ibrutinib-treated CLL. As for the study in general: Response sampling came at median around a year of treatment, ranging about 6 to 40 months.

Investigators sought sequencing depths of between 1 in 200,000 and 1 in 1 million T cells. Produced via immunoSEQ multiplex PCR; TCRdb's table is partial and in-frame only. The sample lists over 120,000 clones; about 76% were seen once. The source is a human donor with chronic lymphocytic leukemia. V is TRBV18 and J is TRBJ1-1; a possible D gene is TRBD1 (6 bases). The specimen comprised PBMCs, sampled after 24 months of ibrutinib treatment. The CDR3 region is CASSPRGGGVVNTEAFF. The CDR3 DNA reads as TGTGCCAGCTCACCTCGCGGGGGGGGCGTCGTGAACACTGAAGCTTTCTTT.